This is a list of T cell receptor beta chains from one sample in a study of response to subunit inactivated influenza vaccine. TCRdb ran MiXCR on the RT-PCR reads and lists one entry per CDR3 protein. In the table there are fewer than 600,000 distinct CDR3 sequences, approximately 7.2% of which are singletons. Sequences were derived from PBMCs from blood, sampled around 25 months after vaccination. The receptor source for this set is a man aged 50 to 69 who received an inactivated influenza vaccine. CDR3s include the opening cysteine and the closing phenylalanine or tryptophan. The order of the fields is V gene, clone size, CDR3 protein. Some rows have no size entry. The others give once, few or many, or a class for an expanded clone.

v_call: TRBV20-1; clone_size: few; cdr3_aa: CSARGYRANQPQHF
v_call: TRBV29-1; clone_size: few; cdr3_aa: CSARTDNYEQYF
v_call: TRBV5-1; clone_size: few; cdr3_aa: CASSLVGGTTDTQYF
v_call: TRBV19; clone_size: -; cdr3_aa: CASSDTTFQPQHF
v_call: TRBV5-1; clone_size: few; cdr3_aa: CASSGGIPDTQYF
v_call: TRBV6-1; clone_size: few; cdr3_aa: CASSGGPNEKLFF
v_call: TRBV20-1; clone_size: -; cdr3_aa: CSARDPGARSNQPQHF
v_call: TRBV4-3; clone_size: few; cdr3_aa: CASSLEGTTNYGYTF
v_call: TRBV19; clone_size: many; cdr3_aa: CASSQGEGLGEQFF
v_call: TRBV27; clone_size: many; cdr3_aa: CASSFGDRGYEQYF
v_call: TRBV6-6; clone_size: -; cdr3_aa: CASSPTLSEAFF
v_call: TRBV4-2; clone_size: -; cdr3_aa: CASRHGDGGPSSYNEQFF
v_call: TRBV7-2; clone_size: -; cdr3_aa: CASSEVGGVTEAFF
v_call: TRBV5-1; clone_size: -; cdr3_aa: CASSLEGQGYGYTF
v_call: TRBV7-2; clone_size: many; cdr3_aa: CASSLAPGTGSEAFF
v_call: TRBV4-2; clone_size: few; cdr3_aa: CASSASQGQRTEAFF
v_call: TRBV20-1; clone_size: few; cdr3_aa: CSARVWGRNDEKLFF
v_call: TRBV20-1; clone_size: -; cdr3_aa: CSARDPSGSTYEQYF
v_call: TRBV28; clone_size: -; cdr3_aa: CASSTGQGLYEQYF
v_call: TRBV3-1; clone_size: -; cdr3_aa: CASSQDFGDRGRKAFF
v_call: TRBV7-2; clone_size: many; cdr3_aa: CASSLSGGSYEQYF
v_call: TRBV6-7; clone_size: many; cdr3_aa: CASSRDRGFGSNEQFF
v_call: TRBV7-8; clone_size: many; cdr3_aa: CASSLKRERYNEQFF